This T cell receptor (beta chain) was identified in a study of blood T cells in healthy people across ages. This clonotype was observed a few times. Its antigen is not identified. Findings and limits, study-wide: There was no known CMV status for donors, so expanded clonotype changes were possibly confounded.

For the second PCR, which ran for roughly 6 to 11 cycles, a sample-barcoded 5' primer and a J-beta primer mix were used. Every individual sample yielded 2.5 million or more paired-end reads (each containing CDR3). TCRdb used MiXCR to reprocess the 5' RACE reads, holding one entry per CDR3 protein. The table shows about 580,000 distinct CDR3 sequences, with around 48% occurring only once. Per the germline V gene, CDR1 is SEHNR and CDR2 is FQNEAQ (reference sequence). The CDR3 has 12 amino acids. The J segment lost 6 bases and the V segment lost 8 bases, leaving 6 bases of the junction unmatched. V usage is TRBV7-9 and J usage is TRBJ2-7; 8 nucleotides line up with TRBD1. Sample: blood. The clonotype originates from an elderly man in good health. This CDR3 reads CASRLTGGEQYF. The CDR3 region has the DNA TGTGCCAGCCGTCTAACAGGGGGCGAGCAGTACTTC.